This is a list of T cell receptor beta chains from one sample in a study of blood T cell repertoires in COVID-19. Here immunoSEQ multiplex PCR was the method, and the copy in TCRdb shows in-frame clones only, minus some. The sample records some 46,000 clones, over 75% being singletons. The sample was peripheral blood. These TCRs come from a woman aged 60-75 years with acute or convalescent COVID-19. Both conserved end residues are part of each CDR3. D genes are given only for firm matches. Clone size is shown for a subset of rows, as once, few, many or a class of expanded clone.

CASSPPSGVDTGELFF TGTGCCAGCAGCCCTCCCAGCGGGGTCGACACCGGGGAGCTGTTTTTT TRBV11-3 TRBD2 TRBJ2-2 -
CASSQGTSGGFQETQYF TGTGCCAGCAGCCAAGGGACTAGCGGGGGATTCCAAGAGACCCAGTACTTC TRBV3-1/TRBV3-2 TRBD2 TRBJ2-5 -
CAWSPAIRAAHTGELFF TGTGCCTGGAGTCCCGCTATACGCGCGGCACACACCGGGGAGCTGTTTTTT TRBV30 - TRBJ2-2 -
CSVVTGPYGYTF TGCAGCGTTGTAACAGGGCCCTATGGCTACACCTTC TRBV29-1 - TRBJ1-2 few
CASSLGAGTGYNEQFF TGTGCCAGCAGCTTAGGTGCCGGGACAGGCTACAATGAGCAGTTCTTC TRBV11-3 TRBD1 TRBJ2-1 -
CATSERGGAPGELFF TGTGCCACCAGTGAACGGGGGGGCGCCCCCGGGGAGCTGTTTTTT TRBV24-1 TRBD2 TRBJ2-2 -
CASSRNTGSDNEKLFF TGTGCCAGCAGCCGGAACACAGGGTCTGATAATGAAAAACTGTTTTTT TRBV27 - TRBJ1-4 few
CASSRTSGRDNEQFF TGTGCCAGCAGCCGGACTAGCGGGAGGGACAATGAGCAGTTCTTC TRBV7-2 TRBD2 TRBJ2-1 -
CASKRTGYGYTF TGTGCCAGTAAAAGGACAGGGTATGGCTACACCTTC TRBV19 TRBD1 TRBJ1-2 -
CASSPRGNQPQHF TGTGCCAGCAGCCCGAGAGGCAATCAGCCCCAGCATTTT TRBV7-9 - TRBJ1-5 -
CASSPRDTRRGETQYF TGTGCCAGTAGCCCCCGGGACACCCGCAGGGGCGAGACCCAGTACTTC TRBV19 - TRBJ2-5 -
CASSANRGDEQFF TGTGCCAGTAGCGCGAACAGGGGCGATGAGCAGTTCTTC TRBV19 TRBD1 TRBJ2-1 -
CASSPSGTGGGEQYF TGTGCCAGCTCACCGTCCGGGACAGGGGGCGGGGAGCAGTACTTC TRBV18 TRBD1 TRBJ2-7 -
CASSSRQGAYNEQFF TGTGCCAGCAGTTCTAGACAGGGGGCCTACAATGAGCAGTTCTTC TRBV6-5 TRBD1 TRBJ2-1 -
CATTMAGTGNYNEQFF TGTGCCACCACGATGGCCGGGACAGGGAACTACAATGAGCAGTTCTTC TRBV10-3 TRBD1 TRBJ2-1 -
CSHFGQGAETQYF TGCAGCCATTTCGGACAGGGGGCAGAGACCCAGTACTTC TRBV29-1 TRBD1 TRBJ2-5 few
CAWRTRPGLAGAARDPDTQYF TGTGCCTGGAGAACGAGGCCCGGACTAGCGGGGGCCGCCCGGGATCCAGATACGCAGTATTTT TRBV30 TRBD2 TRBJ2-3 -
CASSSVGGRGDEQYF TGCGCCAGCAGCTCCGTTGGAGGGCGGGGAGACGAGCAGTACTTC TRBV5-1 - TRBJ2-7 few
CSENLGDRDNYGYTF TGCAGCGAAAACCTAGGGGACAGGGATAACTATGGCTACACCTTC TRBV29-1 TRBD1 TRBJ1-2 -
CASSLVADSLGGEQYF TGCGCCAGCAGCTTGGTGGCCGATTCCCTTGGAGGCGAGCAGTACTTC TRBV5-1 - TRBJ2-7 once
CASSETALNEKLFF TGTGCCAGCAGTGAGACGGCACTAAATGAAAAACTGTTTTTT TRBV6-1 - TRBJ1-4 once
CASRPGQGAYSPLHF TGTGCCAGTAGACCGGGACAGGGGGCGTATTCACCCCTCCACTTT TRBV19 TRBD1 TRBJ1-6 -
CASSIEGQGSETQYF TGTGCCAGTAGTATAGAGGGACAGGGGTCGGAGACCCAGTACTTC TRBV19 TRBD1 TRBJ2-5 -
CARDGGTSDTQYF TGTGCCCGAGACGGGGGGACCTCAGATACGCAGTATTTT TRBV2 TRBD2 TRBJ2-3 few
CATSERNNEQFF TGTGCCACCAGTGAGCGGAACAATGAGCAGTTCTTC TRBV24-1 - TRBJ2-1 -
CASSSWEDGELFF TGTGCCAGCAGCTCCTGGGAGGACGGGGAGCTGTTTTTT TRBV7-2 - TRBJ2-2 -
CASGLVGGSLKGLPYGYTF TGTGCTAGTGGTTTGGTAGGGGGATCTCTAAAGGGGTTACCCTATGGCTACACCTTC TRBV12-5 - TRBJ1-2 -
CASSAQPGQGHRDTEAFF TGTGCCAGCAGTGCCCAACCGGGACAGGGTCATCGGGACACTGAAGCTTTCTTT TRBV27 TRBD1 TRBJ1-1 once
CATSDLQPKGHLTGNTIYF TGTGCCACCAGTGATTTGCAACCTAAGGGACACCTAACGGGAAACACCATATATTTT TRBV24-1 - TRBJ1-3 -
CASSLARLDTIYF TGTGCCAGCAGTTTAGCGCGGTTGGACACCATATATTTT TRBV12-3/TRBV12-4 - TRBJ1-3 -
CASRKRQGNTIYF TGTGCCAGCAGGAAACGACAGGGAAACACCATATATTTT TRBV3-1/TRBV3-2 - TRBJ1-3 -
CALQASLNTEAFF TGTGCCTTACAGGCCTCCTTGAACACTGAAGCTTTCTTT TRBV10-3 - TRBJ1-1 -
CASSLSRELGEKLFF TGTGCCAGCAGCTTGAGCCGGGAATTGGGTGAAAAACTGTTTTTT TRBV5-4 - TRBJ1-4 -
CASNTVRGNQPQHF TGTGCCAGCAACACGGTCAGGGGAAATCAGCCCCAGCATTTT TRBV6-6 - TRBJ1-5 -
CASSLARGDSQSAFF TGTGCCAGCAGCTTAGCGCGAGGGGACAGTCAATCGGCTTTCTTT TRBV7-2 TRBD1 TRBJ1-1 -
CASSRFSYAGADSGNTIYF TGTGCCAGCAGCCGATTTAGCTACGCGGGGGCCGACTCTGGAAACACCATATATTTT TRBV5-6 - TRBJ1-3 -
CASSLIASGILDTQYF TGTGCCAGCAGCTTAATCGCTAGCGGAATTTTAGATACGCAGTATTTT TRBV11-2 TRBD2 TRBJ2-3 -
CASSRIQGTGGETQYF TGTGCCAGCTCACGGATCCAGGGGACAGGGGGAGAGACCCAGTACTTC TRBV18 TRBD1 TRBJ2-5 -